These 32 T cell receptor beta chains share one sample of origin, sequenced in a study of a mutant IDH1 vaccine in newly diagnosed glioma. Antigens of these TCRs are unknown. Clones were sequenced by immunoSEQ multiplex PCR, and TCRdb holds only the in-frame ones, with some missing. The sample contains under 70,000 clones, around 81% of which appear only once. Sample time point: week 5, during vaccination. Every vaccination contained 300 ug of the mutant IDH1 20-mer peptide and was paired with topical imiquimod. Specimen: PBMCs, collected from a glioma patient whose treatment included an IDH1 peptide vaccine. The receptors come from a man aged 30 to 39 with glioma.

The chain links TRBV7-2 to TRBJ1-1, with 7 bases lining up with TRBD1. The V and J ends lost 5 bases and 8 bases, in that order; junction bases with no gene match: 8. The CDR3 has 13 amino acids. The germline gives CDR1 SGHTA, CDR2 FQGNSA. The CDR3 protein is CASSPRTGWEAFF. The CDR3 DNA sequence: TGTGCCAGCAGCCCCCGGACAGGATGGGAAGCTTTCTTT. Supplemented by reference TRBV7-2 and TRBJ1-1, the full variable domain reads GAGVSQSPSNKVTEKGKDVELRCDPISGHTALYWYRQSLGQGLEFLIYFQGNSAPDKSGLPSDRFSAERTGGSVSTLTIQRTQQEDSAVYLCASSPRTGWEAFFGQGTRLTVV.

This clone showed up just once. An end of the junction differs from the germline gene, which may be a read error. The chain joins TRBV7-6 to TRBJ1-3, with unresolved D. CDR1 and CDR2 from the germline V gene are SGHVS and FNYEAQ. The CDR3 has 12 amino acids. The DNA of the CDR3 is TGTGCCAGCAGCCATAGTGGAGACACCATATATTTT. Protein product: CASSHSGDTIYF.

The J gene is TRBJ1-5, the V gene TRBV2; D is undetermined. This CDR3 comprises 14 residues. With 7 bases removed from V and 0 bases from J, the gap between germline ends came to 10 bases. CDR1 and CDR2 (germline): SNHLY, FYNNEI. CDR3 residues: CASKEWGSNQPQHF. DNA for the CDR3: TGTGCCAGCAAAGAATGGGGTAGCAATCAGCCCCAGCATTTT. Full variable domain (remainder filled in from reference TRBV2 and TRBJ1-5): EPEVTQTPSHQVTQMGQEVILRCVPISNHLYFYWYRQILGQKVEFLVSFYNNEISEKSEIFDDQFSVERPDGSNFTLKIRSTKLEDSAMYFCASKEWGSNQPQHFGDGTRLSIL.

The gene calls are TRBV5-1 and TRBJ1-4; D gene unclear. Germline CDR1 is SGHRS and CDR2 is YFSETQ. With 0 bases removed from V and 5 bases from J, the gap between germline ends came to 8 bases. The CDR3 totals 14 residues. The CDR3 bases are TGCGCCAGCAGCTTGGCCCAGGAGAATGAAAAACTGTTTTTT. Amino acids: CASSLAQENEKLFF.

The rearrangement uses TRBV5-5 and TRBJ2-7; 8 bases match TRBD1. CDR1 is SGHKS, CDR2 YYEKEE, per germline (reference sequence). The CDR3 spans 15 residues. J lost 2 bases, V lost 7 bases, and 11 bases had no gene match. The CDR3 region is CASGTDRAIPYEQYF. The CDR3 DNA sequence: TGTGCCAGCGGCACGGACAGGGCAATCCCCTACGAGCAGTACTTC.

This chain connects TRBV13 to TRBJ2-1, with D possibly being TRBD1 (6 bases). V lost 6 bases to trimming and J lost 1 base, with 13 bases between them. Germline assignment: CDR1 PRHDT and CDR2 FYEKMQ (reference sequence). This CDR3 region has 15 residues. The chain's CDR3 is CASRGRGASYNEQFF. CDR3 bases: TGTGCCAGCAGAGGCAGGGGCGCGTCCTACAATGAGCAGTTCTTC.

The rearrangement uses TRBV30 and TRBJ1-1; D is possibly TRBD1 (5 bases). The CDR3 loop spans 14 amino acids. Germline V gene data show CDR1 as GTSNPN and CDR2 as SVGIG (reference sequence). The V end was cut by 3 bases, the J end by 4 bases, with 15 bases between. The CDR3 bases are TGTGCCTGGAGAGACAGCCCCGTGGGCACTGAAGCTTTCTTT. Translating it yields CAWRDSPVGTEAFF.

This clone has just one count. This chain's CDR3 is CASSLQGESGYTF. The DNA for the CDR3 is TGTGCCAGCAGCCTGCAGGGGGAGTCTGGCTACACCTTC. This chain uses TRBV7-9 with TRBJ1-2; 7 bases match TRBD1. The germline V gene has CDR1 SEHNR and CDR2 FQNEAQ (reference sequence). With V trimmed by 5 bases and J by 7 bases, 7 bases remained unmatched. The CDR3 is 13 residues long.

The gene calls are TRBV19 and TRBJ2-7, with D tentatively TRBD1 (6 bases). The CDR3 covers 14 residues. V dropped 5 bases and J dropped 3 bases, with 14 bases sitting between them. Germline V gene data show CDR1 as LNHDA and CDR2 as SQIVND (reference sequence). As DNA, the CDR3 is TGTGCCAGTAGTGGCCAGGACAGATACTACGAGCAGTACTTC. It translates to CASSGQDRYYEQYF.

The J gene is TRBJ2-7, the V gene TRBV7-9; 7 nucleotides agree with TRBD2. V lost 1 base and J lost 0; bases outside the gene matches: 15. CDR3 length: 19 residues. CDR1 and CDR2 (germline): SEHNR, FQNEAQ (reference sequence). CDR3 in amino acids: CASSLVGWGGGSRSYEQYF. CDR3 coding DNA: TGTGCCAGCAGCTTAGTGGGGTGGGGCGGGGGTTCCCGCTCCTACGAGCAGTACTTC.

The rearrangement uses TRBV12-5 and TRBJ1-6; D is unclear. This CDR3 contains 16 residues. Germline V CDR1 and CDR2: LGHNT, FRNRAP. V lost 3 bases, J lost 7 bases, and 16 bases lay in between. The CDR3 is CASGLDLLGRNSPLHF. The DNA for the CDR3 is TGTGCTAGTGGTTTAGACTTACTAGGGAGAAATTCACCCCTCCACTTT.

This sequence joins TRBV2 and TRBJ1-1; TRBD1 is a possible D gene (5 bases). Germline V gives CDR1 SNHLY, CDR2 FYNNEI. Trimming stripped 2 bases from V and 11 bases from J, with 15 bases between. CDR3 length equals 13 residues. The chain's CDR3 is CASSETRDLRAFF. CDR3 sequence (DNA): TGTGCCAGCAGTGAAACAAGGGACCTGCGGGCTTTCTTT. The full variable domain, its missing parts supplied by reference TRBV2 and TRBJ1-1, is EPEVTQTPSHQVTQMGQEVILRCVPISNHLYFYWYRQILGQKVEFLVSFYNNEISEKSEIFDDQFSVERPDGSNFTLKIRSTKLEDSAMYFCASSETRDLRAFFGQGTRLTVV.

The gene calls are TRBV27 and TRBJ2-7, with D possibly matching TRBD1 (5 bases). Trimming shortened V by 10 bases and J by 6 bases, and 16 bases separated the two germline ends. The CDR3 sequence is 12 residues long. In germline, CDR1 is MNHEY, CDR2 SMNVEV (reference sequence). The CDR3 protein is CATEGDPGEQYF. Written as DNA, the CDR3 is TGTGCCACGGAAGGGGATCCGGGCGAGCAGTACTTC.

This clone was observed a few times. The chain is built from TRBV7-9 and TRBJ1-5; 9 positions agree with TRBD1. V gave up 5 bases and J gave up 5 bases; unmatched junction bases: 4. This CDR3 contains 14 residues. The germline gives CDR1 SEHNR, CDR2 FQNEAQ (reference sequence). CDR3 amino acids: CASSRQGGDQPQHF. For the CDR3, the DNA is TGTGCCAGCAGCCGACAGGGGGGGGATCAGCCCCAGCATTTT.

This rearrangement joins TRBV6-5 to TRBJ1-4; D unclear. V lost 2 bases and J 7 bases, leaving 8 bases between the germline ends. CDR1 and CDR2 (germline): MNHEY, SVGAGI. The CDR3 consists of 13 residues. The CDR3 loop reads CASSYGFSEKLFF. CDR3 DNA: TGTGCCAGCAGTTACGGGTTTAGTGAAAAACTGTTTTTT.

The CDR3 loop reads CASSTGTGSSYNSPLHF. The CDR3 coding sequence is TGTGCCAGCAGCACTGGTACAGGGAGCTCCTATAATTCACCCCTCCACTTT. V and J are TRBV5-4 and TRBJ1-6, with a weak D call TRBD1 (6 bases). Between the trimmed V and J ends, which lost 4 bases and 0 bases, there was a span of 14 bases. CDR1 is SGHNT and CDR2 is YYREEE in the germline V gene (reference sequence). The CDR3 loop spans 17 amino acids. The full variable domain, its missing parts supplied by reference TRBV5-4 and TRBJ1-6, is ETGVTQSPTHLIKTRGQQVTLRCSSQSGHNTVSWYQQALGQGPQFIFQYYREEENGRGNFPPRFSGLQFPNYSSELNVNALELDDSALYLCASSTGTGSSYNSPLHFGNGTRLTVT.

V gene TRBV7-9 combines with J gene TRBJ1-1, with D maybe TRBD1 (5 bases). This CDR3 has 15 amino acids. Trimming took 5 bases from V and 4 from J, leaving 17 bases between them. CDR1 and CDR2 from the germline V gene are SEHNR and FQNEAQ (reference sequence). This CDR3 reads CASSIRVAGVTEAFF. CDR3 coding DNA: TGTGCCAGCAGCATTAGGGTCGCGGGGGTCACTGAAGCTTTCTTT.

The chain joins TRBV18 to TRBJ2-7; D unclear. V shed 3 bases and J shed 3 bases, with 15 bases lying between them. The germline V gene encodes CDR1 KGHSH and CDR2 LQKENI. This CDR3 has 15 amino acids. This chain's CDR3 is CASSPDMGFGYEQYF. The CDR3 nucleotides are TGTGCCAGCTCACCGGATATGGGGTTTGGCTACGAGCAGTACTTC.

The genes are TRBV5-8 and TRBJ2-5; D possibly corresponds to TRBD1 (5 bases). CDR3 size: 11 residues. Germline loops: CDR1 SGHTS, CDR2 YDEGEE. V was shortened by 9 bases and J by 4 bases, with 10 bases between the two germline ends. Here the CDR3 reads CANGQGETQYF. DNA of the CDR3: TGTGCCAATGGCCAGGGAGAGACCCAGTACTTC.

The rearrangement links TRBV15 to TRBJ2-7; D is uncertain. CDR1 and CDR2 (germline): LNHNV, YYDKDF (reference sequence). V gave up 0 bases and J gave up 1 base, with 13 bases separating them. This CDR3 comprises 16 residues. The CDR3 spells CATSRDLFTGSYEQYF. The CDR3 DNA is TGTGCCACCAGCAGAGATCTGTTCACCGGTTCCTACGAGCAGTACTTC.

The rearrangement uses TRBV11-2 and TRBJ1-1; no definite D call. This CDR3 has 13 residues. Germline V gene lookup returns CDR1 SGHAT and CDR2 FQNNGV. V was trimmed by 2 bases and J by 1 base, leaving 5 bases between them. The CDR3 bases are TGTGCCAGCAGCTTAAAACGGAACACTGAAGCTTTCTTT. It codes for CASSLKRNTEAFF. Looking up the rest from reference TRBV11-2 and TRBJ1-1 gives the full variable domain: EAGVAQSPRYKIIEKRQSVAFWCNPISGHATLYWYQQILGQGPKLLIQFQNNGVVDDSQLPKDRFSAERLKGVDSTLKIQPAKLEDSAVYLCASSLKRNTEAFFGQGTRLTVV.

The gene calls are TRBV2 and TRBJ1-4; 9 nucleotides align to TRBD1. V dropped 7 bases and J dropped 9; count of bases not matched to a gene: 12. The CDR3 contains 15 residues. The germline CDR1 and CDR2 sequences are SNHLY and FYNNEI. CDR3 sequence (DNA): TGTGCCAGCAAGGGACAGGGAGTTGTTCTTCAAAAACTGTTTTTT. It specifies CASKGQGVVLQKLFF. Using reference TRBV2 and TRBJ1-4 for the parts outside the CDR3, the full variable domain is EPEVTQTPSHQVTQMGQEVILRCVPISNHLYFYWYRQILGQKVEFLVSFYNNEISEKSEIFDDQFSVERPDGSNFTLKIRSTKLEDSAMYFCASKGQGVVLQKLFFGSGTQLSVL.

Turning to this clone: Other DNA sequences within the sample encode an identical CDR3. The CDR3 DNA reads TGTGCCAGCTCACCTCGGGACAGGGGATCCTACGAGCAGTACTTC. It is translated as CASSPRDRGSYEQYF. V gene TRBV18 combines with J gene TRBJ2-7, with TRBD1 identical over 10 bases. The V gene end was trimmed by 3 bases and the J gene end by 1 base; junction bases not matched to a gene: 3. The CDR3 covers 15 residues. Germline V gene sequence: CDR1 KGHSH, CDR2 LQKENI.

The chain links TRBV11-2 to TRBJ2-3, with a possible D match to TRBD2 (5 bases). The V gene lost 3 bases and the J gene lost 0 bases, with 7 bases spanning the gap. The CDR3 covers 14 residues. In germline, CDR1 is SGHAT, CDR2 FQNNGV. The CDR3 sequence: CASSLDSSTDTQYF. The CDR3 DNA follows: TGTGCCAGCAGCTTGGACTCCAGCACAGATACGCAGTATTTT.

The chain has TRBV5-4 and TRBJ2-7; 7 bases are shared with TRBD1. The V gene end was trimmed by 2 bases and the J gene end by 5 bases; junction bases not matched to a gene: 4. Germline CDR1 reads SGHNT; CDR2 reads YYREEE (reference sequence). The CDR3 extends over 13 amino acids. This CDR3 reads CASSFKGADEQYF. CDR3 nucleotide sequence: TGTGCCAGCAGCTTTAAGGGGGCGGACGAGCAGTACTTC.

This chain connects TRBV14 to TRBJ1-1; no firm D call. CDR1 is SGHDN, CDR2 FVKESK, per germline. V was clipped by 1 base and J by 3 bases, with 12 bases between them. There are 15 residues in the CDR3. CDR3 DNA sequence: TGTGCCAGCAGCCAAGGCGGCTATGAACACACTGAAGCTTTCTTT. It codes for CASSQGGYEHTEAFF.

V gene TRBV19 combines with J gene TRBJ2-3, with 8 bases identical to TRBD2. In germline, CDR1 is LNHDA, CDR2 SQIVND (reference sequence). With V trimmed by 5 bases and J by 1 base, 5 bases remained unmatched. CDR3 size: 15 residues. The CDR3 DNA is TGTGCCAGTAGTCCTTCGGGGGGGCGCACAGATACGCAGTATTTT. Its protein is CASSPSGGRTDTQYF.

This clone was seen a few times. V usage is TRBV6-5 and J usage is TRBJ1-5, with 8 bases aligning to TRBD1. CDR3 length: 14 residues. CDR1 is MNHEY, CDR2 SVGAGI, per germline. Losses at the gene ends were 7 bases for V and 2 bases for J; bases not matched to a gene: 4. The CDR3 sequence is CASKGQGGNQPQHF. The CDR3 DNA is TGTGCCAGCAAAGGACAGGGCGGCAATCAGCCCCAGCATTTT.

V usage is TRBV27 and J usage is TRBJ1-5; 8 bases are a match to TRBD1. The CDR3 has 13 amino acids. V dropped 6 bases and J dropped 8; count of bases not matched to a gene: 6. Germline assignment: CDR1 MNHEY and CDR2 SMNVEV (reference sequence). CDR3 protein: CASRSGGIEPQHF. In DNA form, the CDR3 reads TGTGCCAGCAGGTCAGGGGGCATTGAGCCCCAGCATTTT.

V is TRBV6-5 and J is TRBJ2-2, with TRBD2 as a possible D gene (6 bases). The germline V gene has CDR1 MNHEY and CDR2 SVGAGI. The CDR3 covers 14 residues. Trimming took off 4 bases at V and 5 bases at J, with 11 bases between the two ends. CDR3 sequence: CASSFNGGTGELFF. The CDR3 nucleotides are TGTGCCAGCAGTTTTAACGGAGGGACCGGGGAGCTGTTTTTT.

The sample holds a few counts of this clone. This CDR3 fails to terminate in the conserved phenylalanine or tryptophan, so it likely reflects a read error. It is unclear where the CDR3 begins or ends on the DNA, so no DNA is shown, and the CDR3 is as TCRdb lists it. The rearrangement uses TRBV28 and TRBJ2-7; TRBD1 reflects the table's D call only, with no check against the DNA. The germline V gene encodes CDR1 MDHEN and CDR2 SYDVKM. The CDR3 numbers 13 amino acids, ends counted. CDR3 residues: CASSLWGRTGVYL.

The J gene is TRBJ2-3, the V gene TRBV5-1, with D possibly TRBD1 on 6 matching bases. Per the germline V gene, CDR1 is SGHRS and CDR2 is YFSETQ. V dropped 3 bases and J dropped 0 bases, with 8 bases sitting between them. This CDR3 spans 14 amino acids. The CDR3 nucleotides read TGCGCCAGCAGCTCAACAGGGAGCACAGATACGCAGTATTTT. Its protein is CASSSTGSTDTQYF.